Presented here are 11 T cell receptor beta chains from one specimen sequenced in a study of blood T cell repertoires in COVID-19. Assay used: immunoSEQ multiplex PCR; TCRdb lists only in-frame clones, some missing. The sample yields more than 95,000 clones, approximately 80% seen once. Sequenced input: peripheral blood. The receptors come from a human donor in a cohort sampled during active COVID-19.

V and J are TRBV7-2 and TRBJ2-2, with D tentatively TRBD1 (6 bases). The CDR3 covers 14 residues. Deletions cut 5 bases from V and 9 bases from J, with 16 bases between. Looked up from germline, CDR1 is SGHTA and CDR2 is FQGNSA. The chain's CDR3 is CASSPVAGDRELFF. DNA for the CDR3: TGTGCCAGCAGCCCCGTGGCAGGGGATAGGGAGCTGTTTTTT.

The chain combines TRBV18 with TRBJ1-1; no clear D. From germline, CDR1 is KGHSH and CDR2 LQKENI. With 2 bases removed from V and 0 bases from J, the gap between germline ends came to 7 bases. The CDR3 sequence is 14 residues long. CDR3 coding DNA: TGTGCCAGCTCACCAGACATACTGAACACTGAAGCTTTCTTT. Protein sequence: CASSPDILNTEAFF.

This chain uses TRBV9 with TRBJ2-3; D remains ambiguous. Germline V lookup: CDR1 SGDLS, CDR2 YYNGEE. The CDR3 is made up of 13 amino acids. V gave up 2 bases and J gave up 0 bases, with 4 bases separating them. As DNA, the CDR3 is TGTGCCAGCAGCGTTTCTAGCACAGATACGCAGTATTTT. This codes for CASSVSSTDTQYF.

The rearrangement joins TRBV10-3 to TRBJ2-3; D gene ambiguous. V was clipped by 3 bases and J by 1 base, with 14 bases between them. The CDR3 runs 16 residues. The germline CDR1 and CDR2 sequences are ENHRY and SYGVKD. This CDR3 reads CAISDGARPGTDTQYF. The CDR3 nucleotides read TGTGCCATCAGTGACGGAGCACGGCCTGGCACAGATACGCAGTATTTT.

The gene calls are TRBV5-4 and TRBJ2-1, with 8 bases lining up with TRBD1. V shed 0 bases, J shed 0 bases, and the junction held 2 bases outside the gene matches. This CDR3 comprises 16 residues. Germline CDR1 and CDR2: SGHNT and YYREEE (reference sequence). The DNA of the CDR3 is TGTGCCAGCAGCTTGGACAGGGGGACCTCCTACAATGAGCAGTTCTTC. This gives the protein CASSLDRGTSYNEQFF.

This chain links TRBV6-5 with TRBJ2-7, with D hard to call. Germline assignment: CDR1 MNHEY and CDR2 SVGAGI. V lost 3 bases to trimming and J lost 3 bases, with 3 bases between them. The CDR3 is 11 amino acids. The chain's CDR3 is CASSYNYEQYF. DNA for the CDR3: TGTGCCAGCAGTTATAACTACGAGCAGTACTTC.

The chain links TRBV6-2 or TRBV6-3 to TRBJ2-7, with TRBD2 as a possible D gene (6 bases). V lost 2 bases and J 0 bases, leaving 11 bases between the germline ends. This CDR3 contains 15 residues. Per the germline V gene, CDR1 is MNHEY and CDR2 is SVGEGT. The CDR3 sequence: CASSYGLRSSYEQYF. In DNA, the CDR3 is TGTGCCAGCAGTTACGGACTACGGAGCTCCTACGAGCAGTACTTC.

J is TRBJ2-5 and V is TRBV5-4; 7 nucleotides line up with TRBD2. Losses at the gene ends were 5 bases for V and 4 bases for J; bases not matched to a gene: 17. Germline lookup yields CDR1 SGHNT and CDR2 YYREEE (reference sequence). The CDR3 is 17 amino acids. The CDR3 here is CASSFKGLGVAGETQYF. CDR3 bases: TGTGCCAGCAGTTTCAAAGGTCTCGGGGTAGCGGGAGAGACCCAGTACTTC.

This rearrangement joins TRBV24-1 to TRBJ2-5, with a weak D call TRBD2 (7 bases). The germline V gene encodes CDR1 KGHDR and CDR2 SFDVKD. The V and J ends lost 4 bases and 5 bases respectively, with 16 bases between them. The CDR3 is 15 residues long. CDR3 nucleotide sequence: TGTGCCACCAGTGACCCTGGGAGGGGGATGGAGACCCAGTACTTC. Translated, it gives CATSDPGRGMETQYF.

Here the CDR3 DNA reads TGTGCCATCAGGACGACAGTAACGAACACTGAAGCTTTCTTT. Its protein is CAIRTTVTNTEAFF. The chain combines TRBV10-3 with TRBJ1-1, with a possible D match to TRBD1 (5 bases). Germline-derived CDR1 and CDR2 are ENHRY and SYGVKD. The CDR3 runs to 14 residues. With 6 bases removed from V and 1 base from J, the gap between germline ends came to 12 bases.

The chain combines TRBV28 with TRBJ1-5; D perhaps matches TRBD1 (5 bases). Trimming stripped 7 bases from V and 6 bases from J, with 28 bases between. This CDR3 has 18 residues. Germline lookup yields CDR1 MDHEN and CDR2 SYDVKM. In DNA, the CDR3 is TGTGCCAGCATGCGCGATCCCGGGGGAAGAAGAGTTGGTCAGCCCCAGCATTTT. Protein product: CASMRDPGGRRVGQPQHF.